This TCR beta chain stems from a study of T cells in Graves' hyperthyroidism and ophthalmopathy. Study-level points and caveats: The model identified upcoming ophthalmopathy a median approximately 6.5 months ahead of onset. Patients with ophthalmopathy were separated from those with stable hyperthyroidism by a 13 V-J model. Researchers found most expanded thyroid clonotypes above 0.001 in blood as well.

Exclusion criteria comprised uncontrolled infection, other autoimmune disease, pregnancy or lactation. The CDR3 sequence is 13 residues long. Trimming removed 3 bases from V and 5 bases from J, with 10 bases in between. The V gene's germline CDR1 is SGHTA and CDR2 FQGTGA. This clonotype was seen ten or more times. Its specificity is unknown. RNA transcripts provided the source from which TCR beta CDR3 regions were amplified. The TCR CDR3 was amplified in a first-round RT-PCR using the HTBI primer set. TCRdb analysed the multiplex PCR reads with MiXCR anew, one entry per CDR3 protein. The sample has 800,000 or so distinct CDR3 sequences, more than 30% seen once; the top ten hold more than 7%.

The chain links TRBV7-3 to TRBJ1-1, with D hard to call. Sequences were obtained from blood. The sequence was obtained from a man aged 18 to 29 with Graves' hyperthyroidism. CDR3 protein: CASSLGWETEAFF. CDR3 coding DNA: TGTGCCAGCAGCTTGGGGTGGGAAACTGAAGCTTTCTTT.